This TCR beta chain was observed in a study of T cell changes during pregnancy in multiple sclerosis. The assay was immunoSEQ multiplex PCR, and TCRdb's table has in-frame clones only and misses some. The sample lists some 94,000 clones; about 92% were seen once. Here the sequenced sample was peripheral blood, taken in the first trimester of pregnancy. The sequence derives from a female donor with multiple sclerosis, enrolled in a pregnancy study.

This chain's CDR3 is CASSPWTGANGELFF. In nucleotides, the CDR3 is TGCGCCAGCAGCCCCTGGACAGGGGCCAACGGGGAGCTGTTTTTT. V usage is TRBV5-1 and J usage is TRBJ2-2, with 9 bases lining up with TRBD1. Germline V lookup: CDR1 SGHRS, CDR2 YFSETQ. V lost 4 bases, J lost 7 bases, and 8 bases stayed unmatched. This CDR3 has 15 amino acids. The variable domain in full, completed from reference TRBV5-1 and TRBJ2-2, reads KAGVTQTPRYLIKTRGQQVTLSCSPISGHRSVSWYQQTPGQGLQFLFEYFSETQRNKGNFPGRFSGRQFSNSRSEMNVSTLELGDSALYLCASSPWTGANGELFFGEGSRLTVL.